This T cell receptor (beta chain) was recovered during a study of T cells in localized non-small cell lung cancer. Whole-study findings and limits: Uninvolved adjacent lung had higher T cell clonality than tumor and all other tissues. Median around 62 top-100 tumor clones were shared with paired adjacent lung. Longer overall survival accompanied higher blood T cell density.

Points on this clone: Antigen: not known.

TCRdb's table, derived via immunoSEQ multiplex PCR, lists solely in-frame clones and lacks some. This table holds tens of thousands of clones, roughly 88% found once. The receptor was isolated from a male donor at least 60 years old with stage III squamous cell lung carcinoma. Specimen: peripheral blood, collected before any cancer treatment.

The CDR3 here is CASSLRTGDNQPQHF. CDR3 nucleotide sequence: TGTGCCAGCAGTTTGAGGACAGGGGACAATCAGCCCCAGCATTTT. This chain links TRBV6-6 with TRBJ1-5; 9 bases align to TRBD1. This CDR3 has 15 residues. CDR1 MNHNY and CDR2 SVGAGI come from the germline V gene (reference sequence). The V segment lost 4 bases and the J segment 3 bases; nucleotides outside the gene matches: 4.